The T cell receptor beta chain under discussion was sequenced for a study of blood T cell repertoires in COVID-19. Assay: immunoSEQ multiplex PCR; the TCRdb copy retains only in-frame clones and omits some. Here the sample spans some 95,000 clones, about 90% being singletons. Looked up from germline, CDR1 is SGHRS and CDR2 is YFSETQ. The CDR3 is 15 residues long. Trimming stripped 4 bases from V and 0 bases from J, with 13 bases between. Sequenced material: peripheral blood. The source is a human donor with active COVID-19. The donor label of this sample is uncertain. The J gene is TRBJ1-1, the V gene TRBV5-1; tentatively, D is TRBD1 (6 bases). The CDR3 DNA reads TGCGCCAGCAGCAGTATGGACAGCATGAACACTGAAGCTTTCTTT. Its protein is CASSSMDSMNTEAFF.